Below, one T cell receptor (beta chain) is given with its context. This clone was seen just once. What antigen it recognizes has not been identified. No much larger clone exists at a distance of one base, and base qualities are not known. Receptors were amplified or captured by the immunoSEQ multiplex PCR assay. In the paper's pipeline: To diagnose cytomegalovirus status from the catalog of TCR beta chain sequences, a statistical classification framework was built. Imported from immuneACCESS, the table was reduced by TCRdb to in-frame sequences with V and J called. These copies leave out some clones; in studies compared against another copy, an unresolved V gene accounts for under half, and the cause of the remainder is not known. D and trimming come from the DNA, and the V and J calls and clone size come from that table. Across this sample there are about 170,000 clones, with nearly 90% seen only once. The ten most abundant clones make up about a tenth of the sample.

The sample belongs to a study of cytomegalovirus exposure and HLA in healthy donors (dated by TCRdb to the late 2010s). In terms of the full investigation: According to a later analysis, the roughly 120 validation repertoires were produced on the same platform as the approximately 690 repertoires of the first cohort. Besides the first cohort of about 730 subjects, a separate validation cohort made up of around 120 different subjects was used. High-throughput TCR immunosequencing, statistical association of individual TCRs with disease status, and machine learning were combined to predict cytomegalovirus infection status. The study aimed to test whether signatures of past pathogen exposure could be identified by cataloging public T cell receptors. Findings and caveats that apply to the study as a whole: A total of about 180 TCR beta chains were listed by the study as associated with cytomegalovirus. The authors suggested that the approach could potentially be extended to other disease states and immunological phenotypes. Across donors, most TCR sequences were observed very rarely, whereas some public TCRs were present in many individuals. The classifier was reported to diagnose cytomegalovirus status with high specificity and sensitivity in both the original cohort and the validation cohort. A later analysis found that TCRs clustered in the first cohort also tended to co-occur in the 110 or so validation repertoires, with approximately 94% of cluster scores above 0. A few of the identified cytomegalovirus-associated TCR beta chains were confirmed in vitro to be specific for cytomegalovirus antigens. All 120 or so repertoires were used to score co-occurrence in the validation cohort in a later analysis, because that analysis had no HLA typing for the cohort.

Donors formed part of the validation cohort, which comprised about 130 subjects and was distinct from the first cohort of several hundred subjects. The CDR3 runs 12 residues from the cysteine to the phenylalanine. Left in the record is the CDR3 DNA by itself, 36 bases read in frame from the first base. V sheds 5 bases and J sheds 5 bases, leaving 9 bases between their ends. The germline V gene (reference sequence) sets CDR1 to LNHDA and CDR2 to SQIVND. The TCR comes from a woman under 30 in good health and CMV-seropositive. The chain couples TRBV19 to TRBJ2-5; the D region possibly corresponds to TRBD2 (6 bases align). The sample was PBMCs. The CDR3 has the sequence CASSPGRETQYF. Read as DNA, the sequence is TGTGCCAGTAGTCCAGGGAGGGAGACCCAGTACTTC.